This T cell receptor beta chain is drawn from a study of CD8 T cells in Susac syndrome. RNA was extracted with the RNeasy kit, and a quantity of roughly 0.5 to 1 ug was reverse transcribed using random hexamers. TCR beta CDR3 was amplified by immunoSEQ covering 54 Vbeta and 13 Jbeta. From the immunoSEQ multiplex PCR reads, TCRdb called clonotypes with MiXCR, one entry per CDR3 protein. The sample contains 300,000 to 350,000 distinct CDR3 sequences, 92% of which appear only once. This CDR3 comprises 15 residues. V dropped 3 bases and J dropped 4 bases, with 18 bases sitting between them. Germline CDR1 reads DFQATT; CDR2 reads SNEGSKA (reference sequence).

Sequences were obtained from CD4+ T cells from PBMCs. V and J are TRBV20-1 and TRBJ1-1; a possible D gene is TRBD1 (5 bases). The sequence was collected from a human donor with multiple sclerosis. CDR3 DNA sequence: TGCAGTGCTAGGGATGAGAGGGGCTGGGGCACTGAAGCTTTCTTT. It is translated as CSARDERGWGTEAFF.